This TCR beta chain was recovered during a study of blood T cell repertoires in COVID-19. The assay was immunoSEQ multiplex PCR, and TCRdb's table has in-frame clones only and misses some. The sample includes about 170,000 clones, almost 85% seen only once; the top ten take less than 3.5%. The TCR originated in a woman older than 75 with COVID-19, enrolled during active disease. The specimen was peripheral blood.

This CDR3 reads CASRPQGGWNTEAFF. The CDR3 nucleotides are TGTGCCAGCAGGCCCCAGGGGGGTTGGAACACTGAAGCTTTCTTT. The chain uses TRBV6-5 and TRBJ1-1; 7 positions agree with TRBD1. V trimming: 6 bases; J trimming: 1 base; junction bases outside the gene matches: 8. Germline V gene sequence: CDR1 MNHEY, CDR2 SVGAGI. CDR3 length: 15 residues.